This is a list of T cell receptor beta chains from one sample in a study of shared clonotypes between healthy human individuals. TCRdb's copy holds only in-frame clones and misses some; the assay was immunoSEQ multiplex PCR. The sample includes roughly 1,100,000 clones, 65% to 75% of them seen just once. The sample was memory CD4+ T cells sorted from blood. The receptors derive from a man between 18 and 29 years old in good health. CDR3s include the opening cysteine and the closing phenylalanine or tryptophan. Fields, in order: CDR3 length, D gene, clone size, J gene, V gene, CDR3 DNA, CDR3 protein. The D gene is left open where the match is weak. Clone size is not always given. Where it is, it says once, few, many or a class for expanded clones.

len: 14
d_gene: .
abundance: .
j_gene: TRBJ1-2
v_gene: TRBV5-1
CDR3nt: TGCGCCAGCAGCTCGAGCGGGACAACCTATGGCTACACCTTC
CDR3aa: CASSSSGTTYGYTF

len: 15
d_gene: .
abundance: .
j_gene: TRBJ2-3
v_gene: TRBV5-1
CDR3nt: TGCGCCAGCAGCTTGGGTCCTAGTAGCACAGATACGCAGTATTTT
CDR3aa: CASSLGPSSTDTQYF

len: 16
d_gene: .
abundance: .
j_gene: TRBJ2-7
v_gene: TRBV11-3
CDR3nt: TGTGCCAGCAGCCCTGGGCTGGGACTTAACCCCTACGAGCAGTACTTC
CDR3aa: CASSPGLGLNPYEQYF

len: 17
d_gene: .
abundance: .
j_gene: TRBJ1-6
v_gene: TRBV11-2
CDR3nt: TGTGCCAGCAGCTTAGGCCACTCGAGCTCCTATAATTCACCCCTCCACTTT
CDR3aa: CASSLGHSSSYNSPLHF

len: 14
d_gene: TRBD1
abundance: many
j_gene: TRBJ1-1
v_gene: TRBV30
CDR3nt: TGTGCCGGAGGTACAGGGGGCAAACTCACTGAAGCTTTCTTT
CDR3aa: CAGGTGGKLTEAFF

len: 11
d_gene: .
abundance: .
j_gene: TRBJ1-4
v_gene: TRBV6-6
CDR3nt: TGTGCCAGCACCCCAGGTGAAAAACTGTTTTTT
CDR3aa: CASTPGEKLFF

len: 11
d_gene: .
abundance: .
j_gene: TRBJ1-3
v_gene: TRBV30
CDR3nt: TGTGCCTGGAGTGCCGGCCAGGGGTTGTATTTT
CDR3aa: CAWSAGQGLYF

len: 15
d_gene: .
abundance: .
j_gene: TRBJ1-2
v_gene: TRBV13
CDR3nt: TGTGCCAGCACTTCCCGGTTGGGCGCTAACTATGGCTACACCTTC
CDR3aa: CASTSRLGANYGYTF

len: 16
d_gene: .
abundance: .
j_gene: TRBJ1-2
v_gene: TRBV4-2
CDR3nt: TGTGCCAGCAGCCAAGAGTGGACCCAGGCCGCCAATGGCTACACCTTC
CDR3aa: CASSQEWTQAANGYTF

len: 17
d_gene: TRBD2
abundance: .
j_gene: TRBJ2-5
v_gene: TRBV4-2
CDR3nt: TGTGCCAGCAGCCACGCGCCCGGGACTAGCGGTGAAGAGACCCAGTACTTC
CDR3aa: CASSHAPGTSGEETQYF

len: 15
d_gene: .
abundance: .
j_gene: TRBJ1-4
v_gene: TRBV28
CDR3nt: TGTGCCAGCAGTTTGCCCGGGACCAGTAATGAAAAACTGTTTTTT
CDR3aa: CASSLPGTSNEKLFF

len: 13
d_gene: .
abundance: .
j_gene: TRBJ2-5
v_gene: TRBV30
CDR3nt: TGTGCCCACCGGGGATTGGGAAAAGAGACCCAGTACTTC
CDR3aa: CAHRGLGKETQYF

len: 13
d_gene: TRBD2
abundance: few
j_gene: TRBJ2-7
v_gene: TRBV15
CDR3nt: TGTGCCACGAGGACTAGCGGGGGTAGCGAGCAGTACTTC
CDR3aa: CATRTSGGSEQYF

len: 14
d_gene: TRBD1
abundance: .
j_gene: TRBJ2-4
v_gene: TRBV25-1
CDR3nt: TGTGCCAGCAGTGAAATACAGGGGAATGGCATTCAGTACTTC
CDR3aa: CASSEIQGNGIQYF

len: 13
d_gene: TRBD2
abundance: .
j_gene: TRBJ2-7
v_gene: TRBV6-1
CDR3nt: TGTGCCATAAAGGGACTAGACGCCTACGAGCAGTACTTC
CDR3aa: CAIKGLDAYEQYF